This T cell receptor beta chain is drawn from a study of cytomegalovirus exposure and HLA in healthy donors. CDR1 MNHEY and CDR2 SVGAGI come from the germline V gene. Trimming stripped 5 bases from V and 5 bases from J, with 15 bases between. The CDR3 has 14 amino acids. PCR used 60 Vbeta primers and 13 Jbeta primers. Some clones are missing from TCRdb's copy, which holds only in-frame ones; the method was immunoSEQ multiplex PCR. Across roughly 79,000 clones, the top ten clones capture roughly 4.8% of the sample. Details on this clone: The antigen is not known.

Study findings and constraints: There were reportedly fewer N-insertions in an Asian-associated ancestry cluster than the approximately 700-donor mean, in a later analysis. Most of the TCR beta V segments (in an earlier analysis) were productive either about 90% or about 30% of the time. Some segments of the V type, notably TRBV6-2 and TRBV6-3, were excluded as indistinguishable.

The V gene is TRBV6-5, the J gene TRBJ1-1; no reliable D call. The sequence came from a young man in good health and CMV-seronegative. Sequenced: PBMCs. The CDR3 protein is CASSESGERTEAFF. The CDR3 DNA sequence: TGTGCCAGCAGTGAATCTGGGGAGAGGACTGAAGCTTTCTTT.